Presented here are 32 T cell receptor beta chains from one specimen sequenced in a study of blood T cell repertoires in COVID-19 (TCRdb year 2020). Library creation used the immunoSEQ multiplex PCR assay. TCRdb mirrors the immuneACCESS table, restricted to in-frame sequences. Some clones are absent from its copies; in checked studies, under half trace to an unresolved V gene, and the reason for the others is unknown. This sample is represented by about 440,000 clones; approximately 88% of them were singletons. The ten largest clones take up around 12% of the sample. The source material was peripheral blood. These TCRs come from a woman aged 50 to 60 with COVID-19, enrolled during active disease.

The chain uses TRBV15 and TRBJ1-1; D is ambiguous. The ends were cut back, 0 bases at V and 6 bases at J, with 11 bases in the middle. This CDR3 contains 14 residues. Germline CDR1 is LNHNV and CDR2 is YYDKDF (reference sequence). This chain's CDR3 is CATSRDLAGSEAFF. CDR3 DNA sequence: TGTGCCACCAGCAGAGATCTTGCGGGGTCTGAAGCTTTCTTT. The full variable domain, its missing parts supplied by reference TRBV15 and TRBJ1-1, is DAMVIQNPRYQVTQFGKPVTLSCSQTLNHNVMYWYQQKSSQAPKLLFHYYDKDFNNEADTPDNFQSRRPNTSFCFLDIRSPGLGDTAMYLCATSRDLAGSEAFFGQGTRLTVV.

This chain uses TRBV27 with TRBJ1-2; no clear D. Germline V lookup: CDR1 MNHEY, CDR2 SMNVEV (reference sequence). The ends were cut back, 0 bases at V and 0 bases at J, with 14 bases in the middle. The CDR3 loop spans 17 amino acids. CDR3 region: CASSLSWAALTNYGYTF. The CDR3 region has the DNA TGTGCCAGCAGTTTATCGTGGGCAGCCCTCACTAACTATGGCTACACCTTC.

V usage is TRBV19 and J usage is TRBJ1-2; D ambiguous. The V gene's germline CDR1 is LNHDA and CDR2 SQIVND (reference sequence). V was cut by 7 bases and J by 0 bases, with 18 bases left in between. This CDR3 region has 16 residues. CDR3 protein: CASTPRRQSANYGYTF. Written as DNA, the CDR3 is TGTGCCAGTACCCCCCGGAGGCAATCCGCTAACTATGGCTACACCTTC.

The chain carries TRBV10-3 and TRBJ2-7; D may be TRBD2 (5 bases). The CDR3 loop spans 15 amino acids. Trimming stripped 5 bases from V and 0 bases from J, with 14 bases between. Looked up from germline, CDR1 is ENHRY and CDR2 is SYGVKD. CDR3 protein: CAISMEVNPSYEQYF. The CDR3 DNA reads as TGTGCCATCAGTATGGAGGTCAATCCCTCCTACGAGCAGTACTTC.

As DNA, the CDR3 is TGTGCCAGCTCCCGGGTAGACGGCAATCAGCCCCAGCATTTT. Translation: CASSRVDGNQPQHF. The genes are TRBV6-5 and TRBJ1-5, with D uncertain. From germline, CDR1 is MNHEY and CDR2 SVGAGI. V was clipped by 8 bases and J by 2 bases, with 13 bases between them. CDR3 length: 14 amino acids.

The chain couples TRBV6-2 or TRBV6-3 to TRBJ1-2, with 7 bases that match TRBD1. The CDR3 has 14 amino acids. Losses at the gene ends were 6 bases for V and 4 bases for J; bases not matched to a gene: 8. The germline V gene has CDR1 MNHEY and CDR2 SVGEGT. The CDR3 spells CASSLDRDLYGYTF. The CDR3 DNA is TGTGCCAGCAGCCTAGACAGGGACCTCTATGGCTACACCTTC.

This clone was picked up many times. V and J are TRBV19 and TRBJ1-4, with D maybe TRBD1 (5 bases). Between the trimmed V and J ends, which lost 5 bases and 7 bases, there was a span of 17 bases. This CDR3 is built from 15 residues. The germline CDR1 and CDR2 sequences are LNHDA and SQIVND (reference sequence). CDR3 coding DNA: TGTGCCAGTAGTCCCCAATCGGGGCGGGGTGAAAAACTGTTTTTT. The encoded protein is CASSPQSGRGEKLFF.

CDR3 coding DNA: TGTGCCACCAGCAGAGATCAAACAGGGGCTCAGCCCCAGCATTTT. Translated: CATSRDQTGAQPQHF. This sequence joins TRBV15 and TRBJ1-5; 7 bases match TRBD1. V lost 0 bases to trimming and J lost 6 bases; unmatched junction nucleotides: 5. Germline CDR1 and CDR2: LNHNV and YYDKDF (reference sequence). This CDR3 has 15 residues. Full variable domain (missing parts from reference TRBV15 and TRBJ1-5): DAMVIQNPRYQVTQFGKPVTLSCSQTLNHNVMYWYQQKSSQAPKLLFHYYDKDFNNEADTPDNFQSRRPNTSFCFLDIRSPGLGDTAMYLCATSRDQTGAQPQHFGDGTRLSIL.

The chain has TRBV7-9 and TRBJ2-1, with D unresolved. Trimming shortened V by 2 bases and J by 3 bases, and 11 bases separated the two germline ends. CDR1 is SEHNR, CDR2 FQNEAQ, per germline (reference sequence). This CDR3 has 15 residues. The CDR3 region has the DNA TGTGCCAGCAGCTTACACCAGTCAGGCTACAATGAGCAGTTCTTC. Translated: CASSLHQSGYNEQFF.

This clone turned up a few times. The CDR3 region has the DNA TGTGCCAGCAGCCCAGTCGGGACAGGGAAGAATGGGGCGGATCAGCCCCAGCATTTT. This sequence encodes CASSPVGTGKNGADQPQHF. V gene TRBV9 combines with J gene TRBJ1-5; TRBD1 aligns across 9 bases. CDR3 length equals 19 residues. CDR1 is SGDLS, CDR2 YYNGEE, per germline. J was trimmed by 5 bases and V by 4 bases; bases with no gene match: 19.

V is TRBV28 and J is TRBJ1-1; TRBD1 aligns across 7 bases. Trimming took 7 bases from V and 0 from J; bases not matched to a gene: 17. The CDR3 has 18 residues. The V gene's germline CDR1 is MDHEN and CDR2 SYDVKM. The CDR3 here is CASTPPPRGSQVNTEAFF. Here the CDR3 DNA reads TGTGCCAGCACTCCTCCTCCCAGGGGGTCTCAGGTGAACACTGAAGCTTTCTTT.

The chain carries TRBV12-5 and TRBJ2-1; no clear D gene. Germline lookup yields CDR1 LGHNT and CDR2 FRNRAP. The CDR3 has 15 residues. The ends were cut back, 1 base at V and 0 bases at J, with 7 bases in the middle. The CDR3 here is CASGLGGYSYNEQFF. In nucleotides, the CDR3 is TGTGCTAGTGGTTTGGGAGGTTACTCCTACAATGAGCAGTTCTTC.

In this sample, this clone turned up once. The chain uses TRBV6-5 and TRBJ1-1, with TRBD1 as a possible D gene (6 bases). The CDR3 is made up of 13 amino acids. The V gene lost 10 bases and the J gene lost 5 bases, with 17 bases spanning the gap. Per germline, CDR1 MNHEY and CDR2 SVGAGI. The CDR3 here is CATYRDRWTEAFF. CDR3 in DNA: TGTGCCACATACAGGGATCGGTGGACTGAAGCTTTCTTT.

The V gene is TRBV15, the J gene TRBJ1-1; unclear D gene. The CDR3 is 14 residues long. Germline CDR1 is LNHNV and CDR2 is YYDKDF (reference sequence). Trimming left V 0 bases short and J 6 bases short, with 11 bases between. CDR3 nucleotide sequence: TGTGCCACCAGCAGAGATACGGGGTTGGCTGAAGCTTTCTTT. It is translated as CATSRDTGLAEAFF.

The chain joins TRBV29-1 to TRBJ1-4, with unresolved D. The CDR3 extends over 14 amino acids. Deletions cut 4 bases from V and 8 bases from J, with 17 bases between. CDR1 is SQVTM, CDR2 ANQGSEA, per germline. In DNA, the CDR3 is TGCAGCGTTGTTGGGCGGGCAGGAGGCGAAAAACTGTTTTTT. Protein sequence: CSVVGRAGGEKLFF.

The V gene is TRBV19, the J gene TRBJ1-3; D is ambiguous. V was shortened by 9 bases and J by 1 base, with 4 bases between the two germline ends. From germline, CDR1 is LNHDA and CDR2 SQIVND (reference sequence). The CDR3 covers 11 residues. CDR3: CASFSGNTIYF. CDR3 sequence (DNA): TGTGCCAGCTTTTCTGGAAACACCATATATTTT.

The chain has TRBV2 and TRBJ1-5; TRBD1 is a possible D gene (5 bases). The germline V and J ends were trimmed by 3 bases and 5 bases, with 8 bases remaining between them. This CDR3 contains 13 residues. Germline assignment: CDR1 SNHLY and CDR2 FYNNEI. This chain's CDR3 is CASSETEDQPQHF. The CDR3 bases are TGTGCCAGCAGTGAGACAGAGGATCAGCCCCAGCATTTT.

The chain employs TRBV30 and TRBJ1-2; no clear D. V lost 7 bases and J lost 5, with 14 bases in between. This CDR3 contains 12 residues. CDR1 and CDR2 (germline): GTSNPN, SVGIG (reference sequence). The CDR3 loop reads CASWTGRYGYTF. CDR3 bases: TGTGCCTCATGGACGGGGAGGTATGGCTACACCTTC.

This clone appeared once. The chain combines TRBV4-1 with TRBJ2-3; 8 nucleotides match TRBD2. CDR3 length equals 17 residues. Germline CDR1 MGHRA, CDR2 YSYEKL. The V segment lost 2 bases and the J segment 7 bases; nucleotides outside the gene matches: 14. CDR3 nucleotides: TGCGCCAGCAGCCAACGGCCCCTATCGGGGGGGCCAAATACGCAGTATTTT. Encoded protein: CASSQRPLSGGPNTQYF.

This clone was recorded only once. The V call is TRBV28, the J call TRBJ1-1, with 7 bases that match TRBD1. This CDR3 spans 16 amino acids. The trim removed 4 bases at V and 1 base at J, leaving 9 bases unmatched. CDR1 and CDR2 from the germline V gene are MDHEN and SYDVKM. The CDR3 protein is CASSWTNRGANTEAFF. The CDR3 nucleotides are TGTGCCAGCAGTTGGACGAACAGGGGTGCGAACACTGAAGCTTTCTTT.

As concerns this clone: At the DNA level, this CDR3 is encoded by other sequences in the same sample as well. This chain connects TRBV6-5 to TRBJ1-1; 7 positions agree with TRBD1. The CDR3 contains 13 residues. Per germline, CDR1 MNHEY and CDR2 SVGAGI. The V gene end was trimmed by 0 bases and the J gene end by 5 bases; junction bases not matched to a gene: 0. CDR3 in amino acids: CASSYSRGTEAFF. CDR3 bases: TGTGCCAGCAGTTACTCCAGGGGGACTGAAGCTTTCTTT.

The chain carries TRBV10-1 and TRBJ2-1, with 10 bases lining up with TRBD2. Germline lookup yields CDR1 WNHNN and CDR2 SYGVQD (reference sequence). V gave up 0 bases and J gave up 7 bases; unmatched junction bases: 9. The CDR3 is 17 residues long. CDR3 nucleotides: TGCGCCAGCAGTGAGTCTACCGGGACTAGCGTTGTAAATGAGCAGTTCTTC. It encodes CASSESTGTSVVNEQFF.

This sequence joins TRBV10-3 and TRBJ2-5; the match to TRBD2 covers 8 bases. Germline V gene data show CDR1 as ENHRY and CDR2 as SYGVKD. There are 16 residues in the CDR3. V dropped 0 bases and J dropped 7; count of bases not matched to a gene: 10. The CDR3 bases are TGTGCCATCAGTGAGTCCAGCGGGGGACCTTCTGGGACCCAGTACTTC. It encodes CAISESSGGPSGTQYF.

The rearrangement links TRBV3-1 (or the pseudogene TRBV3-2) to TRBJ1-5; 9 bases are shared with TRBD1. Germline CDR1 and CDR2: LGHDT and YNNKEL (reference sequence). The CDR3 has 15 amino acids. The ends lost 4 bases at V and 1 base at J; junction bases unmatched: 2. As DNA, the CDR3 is TGTGCCAGCAGCCTTGGGACAGGGAGCAATCAGCCCCAGCATTTT. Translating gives CASSLGTGSNQPQHF.

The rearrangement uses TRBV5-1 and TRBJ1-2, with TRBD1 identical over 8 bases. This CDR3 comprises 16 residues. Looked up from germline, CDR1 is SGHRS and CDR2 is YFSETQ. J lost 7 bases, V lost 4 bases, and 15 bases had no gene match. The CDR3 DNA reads TGCGCCAGCAGCGCGCCCTCGGACAGGGACGTAATTGGCTACACCTTC. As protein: CASSAPSDRDVIGYTF. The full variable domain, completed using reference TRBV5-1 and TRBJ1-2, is KAGVTQTPRYLIKTRGQQVTLSCSPISGHRSVSWYQQTPGQGLQFLFEYFSETQRNKGNFPGRFSGRQFSNSRSEMNVSTLELGDSALYLCASSAPSDRDVIGYTFGSGTRLTVV.

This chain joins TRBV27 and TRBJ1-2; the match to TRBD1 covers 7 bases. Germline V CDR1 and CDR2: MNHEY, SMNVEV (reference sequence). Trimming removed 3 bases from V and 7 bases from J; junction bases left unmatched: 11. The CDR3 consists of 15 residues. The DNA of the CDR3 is TGTGCCAGCAGTTTTTCCACAGGGGCGACAGGTGGCTACACCTTC. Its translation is CASSFSTGATGGYTF.

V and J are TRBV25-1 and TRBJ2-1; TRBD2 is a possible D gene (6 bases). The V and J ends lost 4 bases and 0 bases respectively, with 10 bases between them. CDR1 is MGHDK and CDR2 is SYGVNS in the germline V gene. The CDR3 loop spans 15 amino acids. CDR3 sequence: CASSGVGGSYNEQFF. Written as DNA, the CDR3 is TGTGCCAGCAGTGGAGTGGGGGGCTCCTACAATGAGCAGTTCTTC.

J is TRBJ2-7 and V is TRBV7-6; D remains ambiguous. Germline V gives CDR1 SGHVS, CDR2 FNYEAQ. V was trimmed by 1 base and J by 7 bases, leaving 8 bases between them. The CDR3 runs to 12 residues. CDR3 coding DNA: TGTGCCAGCAGCTTAGGCCCAGGTGAGCAGTACTTC. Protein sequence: CASSLGPGEQYF.

As DNA, the CDR3 is TGTGCCAGCACCGCGACAGGGTCTAATGAAAAACTGTTTTTT. This translates into CASTATGSNEKLFF. This chain uses TRBV27 with TRBJ1-4; 7 nucleotides align to TRBD1. The germline CDR1 and CDR2 sequences are MNHEY and SMNVEV (reference sequence). This CDR3 is 14 amino acids long. With V trimmed by 7 bases and J by 3 bases, 5 bases remained unmatched.

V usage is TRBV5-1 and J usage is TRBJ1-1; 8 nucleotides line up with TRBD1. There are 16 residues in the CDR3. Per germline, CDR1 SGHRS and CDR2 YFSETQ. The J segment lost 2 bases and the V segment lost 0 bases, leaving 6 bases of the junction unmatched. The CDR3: CASSLVPDRGNTEAFF. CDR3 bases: TGCGCCAGCAGCTTGGTACCCGACAGGGGTAACACTGAAGCTTTCTTT. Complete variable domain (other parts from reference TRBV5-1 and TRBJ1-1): KAGVTQTPRYLIKTRGQQVTLSCSPISGHRSVSWYQQTPGQGLQFLFEYFSETQRNKGNFPGRFSGRQFSNSRSEMNVSTLELGDSALYLCASSLVPDRGNTEAFFGQGTRLTVV.

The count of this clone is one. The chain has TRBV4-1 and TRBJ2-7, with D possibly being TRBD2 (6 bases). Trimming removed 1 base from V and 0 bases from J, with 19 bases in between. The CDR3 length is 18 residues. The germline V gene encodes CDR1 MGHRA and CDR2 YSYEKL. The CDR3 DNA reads TGCGCCAGCAGCCAAGTTCCGACCTTGGGACTGCACTCCTACGAGCAGTACTTC. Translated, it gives CASSQVPTLGLHSYEQYF.

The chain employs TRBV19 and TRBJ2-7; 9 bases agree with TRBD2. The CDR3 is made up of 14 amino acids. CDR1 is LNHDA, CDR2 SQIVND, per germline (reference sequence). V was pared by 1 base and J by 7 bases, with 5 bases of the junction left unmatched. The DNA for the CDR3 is TGTGCCAGTAGTATAGCAGCGGGGGGTGAAGAGCAGTACTTC. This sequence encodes CASSIAAGGEEQYF.